One sample yielded the 12 T cell receptor beta chains listed below, sequenced in a study of blood T cells in healthy people across ages. For the second PCR, which ran for 7 to 11 cycles, a sample-barcoded 5' primer and a J-beta primer mix were used. TCRdb re-analysed the 5' RACE reads in MiXCR, keeping a single row per CDR3 protein. The sample contains roughly 700,000 distinct CDR3 sequences, 45% to 50% of which appear only once. Sequencing was carried out using blood. The receptor set was obtained from a woman aged 60-70 years in good health.

For this clonotype: At one boundary the junction diverges from the germline segment, which might be a read error. V usage is TRBV30 and J usage is TRBJ2-7; D might be TRBD1 or TRBD2, each matching 6 bases. Looked up from germline, CDR1 is GTSNPN and CDR2 is SVGIG (reference sequence). This CDR3 region has 19 residues. CDR3 protein: CAWSRWGAATGGKGYVQYF. CDR3 bases: TGTGCCTGGAGCCGGTGGGGGGCAGCCACTGGCGGGAAGGGTTACGTGCAGTACTTC.

The genes are TRBV7-2 and TRBJ2-4; TRBD2 matches at 10 bases. The closer fit of TRBJ2-7 to the DNA end suggests the J call may be wrong. Looked up from germline, CDR1 is SGHTA and CDR2 is FQGNSA. The CDR3 is 16 amino acids. CDR3 bases: TGTGCCAGCAGCCCCTCCCTAGCGGGAGCGACATACGAGCAGTACTTC. Amino acids: CASSPSLAGATYEQYF.

The chain couples TRBV20-1 to TRBJ2-7; no clear D. Trimming shortened V by 3 bases and J by 2 bases, and 5 bases separated the two germline ends. Germline V gives CDR1 DFQATT, CDR2 SNEGSKA (reference sequence). The CDR3 extends over 11 amino acids. Here the CDR3 DNA reads TGCAGTGCTAGGGCTCCCTACGAGCAGTACTTC. Its translation: CSARAPYEQYF.

Only a few counts were recorded for this clonotype. V usage is TRBV20-1 and J usage is TRBJ2-4; 9 bases line up with TRBD2. The CDR3 consists of 14 residues. The germline V gene encodes CDR1 DFQATT and CDR2 SNEGSKA (reference sequence). The V gene end was trimmed by 1 base and the J gene end by 3 bases; junction bases not matched to a gene: 1. Here the CDR3 reads CSARGAGGKNIQYF. For the CDR3, the DNA is TGCAGTGCTAGAGGAGCGGGAGGCAAAAACATTCAGTACTTC.

As for this clonotype: A read error may be the cause here, since a much bigger clone is one base away. The chain joins TRBV25-1 to TRBJ2-7; no clear D gene. Germline V lookup: CDR1 MGHDK, CDR2 SYGVNS. Trimming removed 5 bases at V and 9 bases at J, with 11 bases between. The CDR3 has 11 residues. In DNA, the CDR3 is TGTGCCAGCAGTAAACGAGCAGTGCAGTACTTC. Translation gives CASSKRAVQYF.

This clonotype was seen a few times. The rearrangement joins TRBV20-1 to TRBJ2-7, with 7 bases fitting TRBD2. The CDR3 totals 14 residues. With V trimmed by 0 bases and J by 3 bases, 5 bases remained unmatched. In germline, CDR1 is DFQATT, CDR2 SNEGSKA (reference sequence). The CDR3 nucleotides read TGCAGTGCTAGAGATCCGGCGGGAGTCTACGAGCAGTACTTC. It specifies CSARDPAGVYEQYF.

This clonotype has a handful of counts. The genes are TRBV29-1 and TRBJ2-5; TRBD2 agrees at 11 bases. The CDR3 contains 17 residues. Trimming took 3 bases from V and 5 from J; bases not matched to a gene: 14. Germline V lookup: CDR1 SQVTM, CDR2 ANQGSEA. Here the CDR3 DNA reads TGCAGCGTTGATAGGTGGTCTAGCGGGAGGTTAATCGAGACCCAGTACTTC. Its translation: CSVDRWSSGRLIETQYF. Together with reference TRBV29-1 and TRBJ2-5, the CDR3 gives the full variable domain: SAVISQKPSRDICQRGTSLTIQCQVDSQVTMMFWYRQQPGQSLTLIATANQGSEATYESGFVIDKFPISRPNLTFSTLTVSNMSPEDSSIYLCSVDRWSSGRLIETQYFGPGTRLLVL.

V usage is TRBV7-2 and J usage is TRBJ2-1; TRBD2 agrees at 12 bases. The J segment lost 8 bases and the V segment lost 5 bases, leaving 7 bases of the junction unmatched. The CDR3 loop spans 15 amino acids. CDR1 SGHTA and CDR2 FQGNSA come from the germline V gene. CDR3 loop: CASSPQTSGSYEQFF. The CDR3 bases are TGTGCCAGCAGCCCACAGACTAGCGGGAGCTATGAGCAGTTCTTC.

Concerning this clonotype: A clone one base away is much larger, so this may be a read error. This chain uses TRBV7-2 with TRBJ2-5; TRBD1 is a possible D gene (6 bases). V lost 5 bases, J lost 11 bases, and 18 bases lay in between. CDR1 is SGHTA, CDR2 FQGNSA, per germline. CDR3 length: 13 residues. CDR3 in DNA: TGTGCCAGCAGCGGTACAGGGCTCCATGAGCAGTACTTC. Amino acids: CASSGTGLHEQYF. Supplemented by reference TRBV7-2 and TRBJ2-5, the full variable domain reads GAGVSQSPSNKVTEKGKDVELRCDPISGHTALYWYRQSLGQGLEFLIYFQGNSAPDKSGLPSDRFSAERTGGSVSTLTIQRTQQEDSAVYLCASSGTGLHEQYFGPGTRLLVL.

The chain combines TRBV7-2 with TRBJ1-6, with a tentative D call TRBD1 (6 bases). The CDR3 loop spans 16 amino acids. The V end lost 3 bases, the J end lost 11 bases, and 20 bases lay between the germline ends. CDR1 and CDR2 (germline): SGHTA, FQGNSA. The CDR3 region is CASSLGGLEGVAPLHF. The DNA for the CDR3 is TGTGCCAGCAGCTTGGGGGGCCTGGAAGGGGTCGCACCCCTCCACTTT.

This rearrangement joins TRBV7-9 to TRBJ1-4; D unresolved. The V end was cut by 2 bases, the J end by 8 bases, with 9 bases between. The CDR3 has 13 amino acids. The germline V gene has CDR1 SEHNR and CDR2 FQNEAQ (reference sequence). The CDR3 loop reads CASSLRTWEKLFF. CDR3 DNA sequence: TGTGCCAGCAGCTTACGTACCTGGGAAAAACTGTTTTTT.

The chain is built from TRBV20-1 and TRBJ2-3; D gene unclear. Trimming left V 3 bases short and J 2 bases short, with 9 bases between. Germline-derived CDR1 and CDR2 are DFQATT and SNEGSKA (reference sequence). This CDR3 is 13 amino acids long. The DNA for the CDR3 is TGCAGTGCTAGTGACCAGACCACAGATACGCAGTATTTT. As protein: CSASDQTTDTQYF.